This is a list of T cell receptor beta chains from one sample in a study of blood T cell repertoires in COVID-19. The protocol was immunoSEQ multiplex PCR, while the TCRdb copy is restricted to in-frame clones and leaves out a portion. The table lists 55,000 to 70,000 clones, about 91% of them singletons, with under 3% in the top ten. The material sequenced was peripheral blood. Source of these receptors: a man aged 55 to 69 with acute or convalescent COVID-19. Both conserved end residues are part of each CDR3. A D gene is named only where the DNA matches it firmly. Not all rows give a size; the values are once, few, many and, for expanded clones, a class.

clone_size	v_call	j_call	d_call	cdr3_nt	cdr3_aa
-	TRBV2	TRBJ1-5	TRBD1	TGTGCCAGCAGTTGGGACAGGGGAAGGGAGCCCCAGCATTTT	CASSWDRGREPQHF
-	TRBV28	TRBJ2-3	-	TGTGCCAGCAGGAAGGGCAGGGTTAGCACAGATACGCAGTATTTT	CASRKGRVSTDTQYF
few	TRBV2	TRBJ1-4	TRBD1	TGTGCCAGCAGGGGACTGGGACAGCCGAGTGAAAAACTGTTTTTT	CASRGLGQPSEKLFF
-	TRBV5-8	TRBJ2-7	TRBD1	TGTGCCAGCAGCTGGGACAGGGGGCTTGACGAGCAGTACTTC	CASSWDRGLDEQYF
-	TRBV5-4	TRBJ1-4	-	TGTGCCAGCAGCCCGGAGTCAACTAATGAAAAACTGTTTTTT	CASSPESTNEKLFF
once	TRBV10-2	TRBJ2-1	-	TGCGCCAGCAGTACCACAGGAACCAATGAGCAGTTCTTC	CASSTTGTNEQFF
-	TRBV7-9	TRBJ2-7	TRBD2	TGTGCCAGCAGGGGGACTAGCGGAGCTCACCAGCAGTACTTC	CASRGTSGAHQQYF
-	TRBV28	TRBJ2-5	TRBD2	TGTGCCAGCAACCTTAGCGGGAGTATCCGCGAGACCCAGTACTTC	CASNLSGSIRETQYF
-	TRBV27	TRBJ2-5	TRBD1	TGTGCCAGCAGTCCCTACAGGGGGCTGGAGACCCAGTACTTC	CASSPYRGLETQYF
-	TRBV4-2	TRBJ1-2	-	TGTGCCAGCAGCCTGGACAGAATGAACTATGGCTACACCTTC	CASSLDRMNYGYTF
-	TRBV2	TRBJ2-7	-	TGTGCCAGCAGTGAATTGGTACTCTCGGAGTACTTC	CASSELVLSEYF
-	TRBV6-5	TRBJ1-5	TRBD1	TGTGCCAGCAGTTACTCGAAACAGGGGTTAGCTTGGCCCCAGCATTTT	CASSYSKQGLAWPQHF
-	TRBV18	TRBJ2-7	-	TGTGCCAGCTCACCCCTAGGACAGAACGAGCAGTACTTC	CASSPLGQNEQYF
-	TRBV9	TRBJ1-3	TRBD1	TGTGCCAGCAGCGCCGGACAGGGCTCTGGAAACACCATATATTTT	CASSAGQGSGNTIYF
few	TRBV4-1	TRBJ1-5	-	TGCGCCAGCAGCCAAGGCGGGCGGGGGGATCAGCCCCAGCATTTT	CASSQGGRGDQPQHF
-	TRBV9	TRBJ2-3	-	TGTGCCAGCAGCGGACCCCCCCTTTTCACGGGTACGCAGTATTTT	CASSGPPLFTGTQYF
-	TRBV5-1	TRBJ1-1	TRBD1	TGCGCCAGCGGAGAGGGACAGTTGAACACTGAAGCTTTCTTT	CASGEGQLNTEAFF
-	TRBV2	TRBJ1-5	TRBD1	TGTGCCAGCAGTGTGGACAGGGGGCGAGGCAATCAGCCCCAGCATTTT	CASSVDRGRGNQPQHF
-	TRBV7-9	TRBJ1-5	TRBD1	TGTGCCAGCAGCCCAGGGGACAGAAATCAGCCCCAGCATTTT	CASSPGDRNQPQHF
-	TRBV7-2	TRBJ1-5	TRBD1	TGTGCCAGCAGCCGGGGACAGGGGTTACAGCCCCAGCATTTT	CASSRGQGLQPQHF
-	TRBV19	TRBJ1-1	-	TGTGCCAGTAGTGATCAACAGGGAACTGAAGCTTTCTTT	CASSDQQGTEAFF
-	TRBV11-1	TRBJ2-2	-	TGTGCCAGCAGCGCCGACAATCACACCGGGGAGCTGTTTTTT	CASSADNHTGELFF
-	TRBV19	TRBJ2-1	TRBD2	TGTGCCAGTAGTATAAACGGGCTAGCGGGAAACCCCTACAATGAGCAGTTCTTC	CASSINGLAGNPYNEQFF
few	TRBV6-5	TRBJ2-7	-	TGTGCCAGCACCGCGCCATCCTACGAGCAGTACTTC	CASTAPSYEQYF
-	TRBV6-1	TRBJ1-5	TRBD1	TGTGCCAGCAGTGAATGGACAGGGTCCTATAGCAATCAGCCCCAGCATTTT	CASSEWTGSYSNQPQHF
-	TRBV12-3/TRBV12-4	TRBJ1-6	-	TGTGCCAGCACCACGGGGGTCTCACCCCTCCACTTT	CASTTGVSPLHF
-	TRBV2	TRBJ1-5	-	TGTGCCAGCAGTATAGATCAGCCCCAGCATTTT	CASSIDQPQHF
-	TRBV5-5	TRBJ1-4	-	TGTGCCAGCAGCTTCGGGGGTAGTGAAAAACTGTTTTTT	CASSFGGSEKLFF
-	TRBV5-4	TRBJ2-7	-	TGTGCCAGCAGCCCTCAAGGACAGTTCACCTACGAGCAGTACTTC	CASSPQGQFTYEQYF
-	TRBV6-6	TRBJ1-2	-	TGTGCCAGCAGCCGAAGGGGAGGGGACGGCTACACCTTC	CASSRRGGDGYTF
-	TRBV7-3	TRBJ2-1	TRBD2	TGTGCCAGCAACACCCGGGGGGGCAGGTCCTACAATGAGCAGTTCTTC	CASNTRGGRSYNEQFF
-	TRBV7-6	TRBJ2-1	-	TGTGCCAGCAGCTTGGGAACAGGGTTCTACAATGAGCAGTTCTTC	CASSLGTGFYNEQFF
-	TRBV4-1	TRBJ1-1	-	TGCGCCAGCAGCCAAGGCACAGGGCGAATGACTGAAGCTTTCTTT	CASSQGTGRMTEAFF
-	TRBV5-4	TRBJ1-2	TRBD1	TGTGCCAGCAGCTTGGACCCGGGACAGGGTTCCTATGGCTACACCTTC	CASSLDPGQGSYGYTF
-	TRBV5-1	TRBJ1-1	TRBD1	TGCGCCAGCAGCTTGCGGGGTCTGTCTGGACAGGGGGCGAAGACTGAAGCTTTCTTT	CASSLRGLSGQGAKTEAFF
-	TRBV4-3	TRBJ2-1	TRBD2	TGCGCCAGCAGCCCCGGACTAGCGGGGGGTACTGCGAATGAGCAGTTCTTC	CASSPGLAGGTANEQFF
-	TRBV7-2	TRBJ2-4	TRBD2	TGTGCCAGCAGCTTAGGAGCGGGAGCGGATTGGAACATTCAGTACTTC	CASSLGAGADWNIQYF
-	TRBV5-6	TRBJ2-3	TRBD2	TGTGCCAGCAGCTTATTGACTAGCGGGAGCTCAGATACGCAGTATTTT	CASSLLTSGSSDTQYF
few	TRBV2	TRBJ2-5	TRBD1	TGTGCCAGCAGCGAGGACAGGGGAAGGGAGACCCAGTACTTC	CASSEDRGRETQYF
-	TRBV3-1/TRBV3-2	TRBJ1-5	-	TGTGCCAGCAGCCCAGGTTCGGGCAATCAGCCCCAGCATTTT	CASSPGSGNQPQHF
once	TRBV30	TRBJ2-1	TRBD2	TGTGCCTGGGGCCCGGGACTAGCGAATGAGCAGTTCTTC	CAWGPGLANEQFF
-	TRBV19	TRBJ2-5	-	TGTGCCACCTCGAGGGGGTCCTTTCAAGAGACCCAGTACTTC	CATSRGSFQETQYF
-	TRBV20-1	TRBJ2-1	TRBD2	TGCAGTGCTAGTCGGACTAGCGGGAGCGATGAGCAGTTCTTC	CSASRTSGSDEQFF
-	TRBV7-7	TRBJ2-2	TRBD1	TGTGCTAGCAGCCCGGACAGGGCGGAGAACACCGGGGAGCTGTTTTTT	CASSPDRAENTGELFF
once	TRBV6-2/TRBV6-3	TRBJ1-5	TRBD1	TGTGCCAGCAGTTACTCGAGAGGGACAGGGCTTGGCAATCAGCCCCAGCATTTT	CASSYSRGTGLGNQPQHF
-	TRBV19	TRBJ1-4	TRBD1	TGTGCCAGTAGTAACCCTCGACAGGGTGTGGATGAAAAACTGTTTTTT	CASSNPRQGVDEKLFF
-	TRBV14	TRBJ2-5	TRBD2	TGTGCCAGCAGCTTCGGGGGACTAGCGGCGTACCAAGAGACCCAGTACTTC	CASSFGGLAAYQETQYF
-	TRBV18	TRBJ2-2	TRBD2	TGTGCCAGCTCACCGGGACTAGCGGGGGGAAGCACCGGGGAGCTGTTTTTT	CASSPGLAGGSTGELFF